The following is a T cell receptor beta chain sequence with its context. Reanalyzing the 5' RACE reads, TCRdb keeps one entry per CDR3 protein, without DNA. The sample table sets out roughly 180,000 distinct CDR3 sequences. This entry belongs to a study of T cells expressing NK-cell markers. Background on the study: Sequencing of TCR beta repertoires drew on sorted CD3+CD56+NKG2C+, CD3+CD56+NKG2C- and CD3+CD56-NKG2C+ T cells.

This CDR3 spans 14 amino acids. Germline CDR1 reads KGHSH; CDR2 reads LQKENI. Material: blood T cells: a sorted CD56 or NKG2C T cell subset, CD4+ or CD8+ T cells, or bulk PBMC T cells (not recorded which). The chain combines TRBV18 with TRBJ2-1. This sequence was found in a woman between 18 and 70 years old in good health. CDR3: CASSQLDGYNEQFF.